This T cell receptor beta chain was found in a study of T cell responses to AZD1222 COVID-19 vaccine. Study information: Some second doses came at about 4 weeks and others at about 12 weeks; these were pooled. General study findings and limits: The study reported that nearly half of spike-specific TCRs target unmutated variant regions.

The data were produced by immunoSEQ multiplex PCR, yet TCRdb's version contains in-frame clones alone and is incomplete. The table lists 140,000 to 150,000 clones, approximately 94% of them singletons. Germline-derived CDR1 and CDR2 are SGHNT and YENEEA. The CDR3 sequence is 13 residues long. V was pared by 2 bases and J by 8 bases, with 12 bases between. Of note for this clone: Its target is not known.

The gene calls are TRBV11-3 and TRBJ1-2, with D perhaps TRBD1 (5 bases). This TCR derives from an adult in good health. The material sequenced was peripheral blood, taken on day 0 of AZD1222 vaccination. The CDR3 here is CASSLLGAGGYTF. The CDR3 DNA follows: TGTGCCAGCAGCTTATTAGGGGCTGGAGGCTACACCTTC.